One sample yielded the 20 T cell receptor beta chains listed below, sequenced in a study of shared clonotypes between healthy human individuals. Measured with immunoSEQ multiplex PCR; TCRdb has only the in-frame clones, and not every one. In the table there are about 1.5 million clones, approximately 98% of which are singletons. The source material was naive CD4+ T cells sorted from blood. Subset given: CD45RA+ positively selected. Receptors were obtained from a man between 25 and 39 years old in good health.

In DNA form, the CDR3 reads TGTGCCAGCAGCGAGGGACTAGCTTTAAATGAGCAGTTCTTC. Encoded protein: CASSEGLALNEQFF. The V and J genes are TRBV5-4 and TRBJ2-1, with 9 bases matching TRBD2. The CDR3 length is 14 residues. Germline CDR1 reads SGHNT; CDR2 reads YYREEE (reference sequence). J gave up 7 bases and V 4 bases, and 6 bases lay outside the gene matches.

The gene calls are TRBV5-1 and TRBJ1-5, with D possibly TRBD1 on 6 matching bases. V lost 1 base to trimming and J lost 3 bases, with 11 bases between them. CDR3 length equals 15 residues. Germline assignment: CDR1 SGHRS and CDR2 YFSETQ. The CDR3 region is CASSLLPGVNQPQHF. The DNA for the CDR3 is TGCGCCAGCAGCTTGCTGCCAGGGGTCAATCAGCCCCAGCATTTT.

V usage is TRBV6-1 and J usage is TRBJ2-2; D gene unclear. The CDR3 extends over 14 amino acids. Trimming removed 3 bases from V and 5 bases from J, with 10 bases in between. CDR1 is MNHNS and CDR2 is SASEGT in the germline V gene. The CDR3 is CASSDLQGTGELFF. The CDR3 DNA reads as TGTGCCAGCAGTGATTTGCAAGGGACCGGGGAGCTGTTTTTT.

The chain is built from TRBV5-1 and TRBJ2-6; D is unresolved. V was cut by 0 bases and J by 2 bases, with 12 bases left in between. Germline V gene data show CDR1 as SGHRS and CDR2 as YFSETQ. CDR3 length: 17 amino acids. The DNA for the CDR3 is TGCGCCAGCAGCTTGGTTGGCGGATCGGCTGGGGCCAACGTCCTGACTTTC. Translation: CASSLVGGSAGANVLTF. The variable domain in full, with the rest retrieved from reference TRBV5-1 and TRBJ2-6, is KAGVTQTPRYLIKTRGQQVTLSCSPISGHRSVSWYQQTPGQGLQFLFEYFSETQRNKGNFPGRFSGRQFSNSRSEMNVSTLELGDSALYLCASSLVGGSAGANVLTFGAGSRLTVL.

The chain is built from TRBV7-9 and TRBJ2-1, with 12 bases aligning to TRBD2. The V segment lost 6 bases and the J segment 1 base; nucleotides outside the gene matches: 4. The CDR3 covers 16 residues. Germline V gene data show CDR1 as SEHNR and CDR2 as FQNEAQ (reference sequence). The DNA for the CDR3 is TGTGCCAGCAGGTTCGGGACTAGCGGGTCCTACAATGAGCAGTTCTTC. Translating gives CASRFGTSGSYNEQFF.

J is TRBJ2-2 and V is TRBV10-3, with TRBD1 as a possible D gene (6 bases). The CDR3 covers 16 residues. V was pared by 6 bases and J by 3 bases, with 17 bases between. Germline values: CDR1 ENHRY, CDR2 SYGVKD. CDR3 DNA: TGTGCCATCAGATCGGACAGTTGGCGAGACACCGGGGAGCTGTTTTTT. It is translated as CAIRSDSWRDTGELFF.

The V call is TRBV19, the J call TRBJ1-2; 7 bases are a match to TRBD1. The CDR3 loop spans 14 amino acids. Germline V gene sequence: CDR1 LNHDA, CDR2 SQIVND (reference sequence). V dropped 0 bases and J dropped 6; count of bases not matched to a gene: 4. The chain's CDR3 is CASSIEATGHGYTF. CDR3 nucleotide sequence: TGTGCCAGTAGTATAGAAGCGACAGGGCATGGCTACACCTTC.

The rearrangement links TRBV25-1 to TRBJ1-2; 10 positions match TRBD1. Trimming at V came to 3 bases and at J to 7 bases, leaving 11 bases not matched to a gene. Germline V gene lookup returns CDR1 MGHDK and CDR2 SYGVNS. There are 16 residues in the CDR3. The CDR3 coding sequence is TGTGCCAGCAGTGAGCCTGGGACAGGGGAGTTTAGTGGCTACACCTTC. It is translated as CASSEPGTGEFSGYTF.

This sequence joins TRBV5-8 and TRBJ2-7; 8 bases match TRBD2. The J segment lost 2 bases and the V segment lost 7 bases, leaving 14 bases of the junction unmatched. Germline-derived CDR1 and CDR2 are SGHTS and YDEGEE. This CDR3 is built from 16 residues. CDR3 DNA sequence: TGTGCCAGCTCGGGGTGGCGGGGGGCAGGGGCCTACGAGCAGTACTTC. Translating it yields CASSGWRGAGAYEQYF.

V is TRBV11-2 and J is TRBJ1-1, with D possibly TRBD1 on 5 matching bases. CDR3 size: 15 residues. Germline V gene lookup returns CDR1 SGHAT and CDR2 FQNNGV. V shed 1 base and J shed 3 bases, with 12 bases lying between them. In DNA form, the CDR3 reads TGTGCCAGCAGCTTAGTGGTTGGGGGGGACACTGAAGCTTTCTTT. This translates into CASSLVVGGDTEAFF.

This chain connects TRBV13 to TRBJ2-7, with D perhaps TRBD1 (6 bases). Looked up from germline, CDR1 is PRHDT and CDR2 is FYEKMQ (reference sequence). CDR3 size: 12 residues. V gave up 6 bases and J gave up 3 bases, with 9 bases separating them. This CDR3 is CASRGTSYEQYF. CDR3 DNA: TGTGCCAGCAGGGGGACAAGCTACGAGCAGTACTTC.

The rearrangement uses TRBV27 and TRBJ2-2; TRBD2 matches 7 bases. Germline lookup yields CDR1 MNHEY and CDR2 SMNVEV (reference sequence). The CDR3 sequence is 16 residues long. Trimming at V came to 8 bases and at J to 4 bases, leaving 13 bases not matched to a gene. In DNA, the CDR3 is TGTGCCAGCTCTCTACTAGCGATAGGTCCCACCGGGGAGCTGTTTTTT. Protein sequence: CASSLLAIGPTGELFF.

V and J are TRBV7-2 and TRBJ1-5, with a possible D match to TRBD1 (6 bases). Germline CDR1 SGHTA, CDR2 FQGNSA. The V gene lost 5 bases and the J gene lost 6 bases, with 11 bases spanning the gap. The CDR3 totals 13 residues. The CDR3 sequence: CASSVKGGQPQHF. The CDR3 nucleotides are TGTGCCAGCAGCGTCAAGGGGGGTCAGCCCCAGCATTTT.

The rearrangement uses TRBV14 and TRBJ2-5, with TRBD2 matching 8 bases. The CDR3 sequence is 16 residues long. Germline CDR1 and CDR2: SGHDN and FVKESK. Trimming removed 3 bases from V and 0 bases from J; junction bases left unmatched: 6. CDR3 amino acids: CASSQRLAPNQETQYF. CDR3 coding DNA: TGTGCCAGCAGCCAGAGACTAGCGCCGAACCAAGAGACCCAGTACTTC.

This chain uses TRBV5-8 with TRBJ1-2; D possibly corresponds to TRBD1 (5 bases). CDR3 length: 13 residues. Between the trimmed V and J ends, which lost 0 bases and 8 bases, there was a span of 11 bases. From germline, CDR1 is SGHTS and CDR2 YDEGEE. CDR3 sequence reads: CASSLARVRGYTF. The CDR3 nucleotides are TGTGCCAGCAGCTTGGCCAGGGTCAGGGGCTACACCTTC.

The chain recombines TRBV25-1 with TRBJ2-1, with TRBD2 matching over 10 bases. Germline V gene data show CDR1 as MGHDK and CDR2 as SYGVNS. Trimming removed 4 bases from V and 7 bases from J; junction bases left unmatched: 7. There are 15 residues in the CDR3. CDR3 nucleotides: TGTGCCAGCAGTGCGATTAGCGGGAGGAGTAATGAGCAGTTCTTC. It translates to CASSAISGRSNEQFF.

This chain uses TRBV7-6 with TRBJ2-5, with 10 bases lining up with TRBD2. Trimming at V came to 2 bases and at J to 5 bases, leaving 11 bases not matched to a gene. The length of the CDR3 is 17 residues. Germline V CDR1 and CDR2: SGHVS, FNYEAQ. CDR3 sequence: CASSLLGASGGTETQYF. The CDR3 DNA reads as TGTGCCAGCAGCTTATTGGGAGCTAGCGGGGGCACGGAGACCCAGTACTTC.

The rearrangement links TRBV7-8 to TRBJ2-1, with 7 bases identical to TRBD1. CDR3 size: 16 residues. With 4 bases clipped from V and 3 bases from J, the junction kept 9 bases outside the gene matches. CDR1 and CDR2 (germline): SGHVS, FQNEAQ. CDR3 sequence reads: CASSSPGQVLYNEQFF. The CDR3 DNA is TGTGCCAGCAGCTCCCCAGGACAGGTGCTCTACAATGAGCAGTTCTTC.

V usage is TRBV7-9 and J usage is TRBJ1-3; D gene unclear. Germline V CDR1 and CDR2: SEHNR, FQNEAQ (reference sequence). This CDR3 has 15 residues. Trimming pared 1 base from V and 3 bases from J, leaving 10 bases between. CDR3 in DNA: TGTGCCAGCAGCTTAGAGGGCAGCGTTGGAAACACCATATATTTT. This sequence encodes CASSLEGSVGNTIYF.

This CDR3 is CASSPSGADNEQFF. DNA of the CDR3: TGTGCCAGCTCACCGTCAGGAGCTGACAATGAGCAGTTCTTC. V and J are TRBV18 and TRBJ2-1; D is uncertain. The CDR3 is 14 amino acids. Deletions cut 3 bases from V and 5 bases from J, with 11 bases between. Germline CDR1 and CDR2: KGHSH and LQKENI.